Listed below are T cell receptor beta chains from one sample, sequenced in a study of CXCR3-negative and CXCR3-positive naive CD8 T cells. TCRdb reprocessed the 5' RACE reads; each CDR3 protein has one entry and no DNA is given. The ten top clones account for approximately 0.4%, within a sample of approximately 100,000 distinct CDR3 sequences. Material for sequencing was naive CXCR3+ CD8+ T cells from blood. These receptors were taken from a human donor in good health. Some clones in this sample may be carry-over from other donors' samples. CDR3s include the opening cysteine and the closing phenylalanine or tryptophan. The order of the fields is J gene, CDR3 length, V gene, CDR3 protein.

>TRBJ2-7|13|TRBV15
CATSRGSAGEQYF
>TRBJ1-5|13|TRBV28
CASRVDSNQPQHF
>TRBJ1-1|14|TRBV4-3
CASSQGQGDPEAFF
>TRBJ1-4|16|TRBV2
CASSGTGIATNEKLFF
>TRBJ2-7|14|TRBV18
CASSPAGPLYEQYF
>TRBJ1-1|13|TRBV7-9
CASTSVGNTEAFF
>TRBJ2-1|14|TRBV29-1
CSVLRQGGYNEQFF
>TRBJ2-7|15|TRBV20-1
CSARDLALPSYEQYF
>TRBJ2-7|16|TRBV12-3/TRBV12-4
CASSSSSGPSRYEQYF
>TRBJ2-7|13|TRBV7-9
CASSSDRALEQYF
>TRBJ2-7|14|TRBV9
CASSVASSIGEQYF
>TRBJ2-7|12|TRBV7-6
CASTPHSGEQYF
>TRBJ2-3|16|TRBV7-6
CASSLLTRREADTQYF
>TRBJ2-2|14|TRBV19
CASNMDRVTGELFF
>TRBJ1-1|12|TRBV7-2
CASSTGAPEAFF
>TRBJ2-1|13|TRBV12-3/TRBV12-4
CASSLEVIHEQFF
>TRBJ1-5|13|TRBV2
CASSVGVRQPQHF
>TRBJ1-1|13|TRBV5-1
CASRDRGLTEAFF
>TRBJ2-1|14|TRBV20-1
CSARPGSSYNEQFF
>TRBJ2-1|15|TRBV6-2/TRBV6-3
CASRTGRPSYNEQFF
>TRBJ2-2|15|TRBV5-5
CASSSWERATGELFF
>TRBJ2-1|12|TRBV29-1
CSVEGTTNEQFF
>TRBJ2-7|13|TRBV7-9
CASSYGDSYEQYF
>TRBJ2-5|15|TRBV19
CASSNRDKFQETQYF
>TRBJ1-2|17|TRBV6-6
CASSSRAPQGNVYGYTF
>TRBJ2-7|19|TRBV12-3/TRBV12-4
CASSLYRDRGPKSSYEQYF
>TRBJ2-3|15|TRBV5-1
CASSLAQGAGDTQYF
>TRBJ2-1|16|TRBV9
CASSPWVTKAGNEQFF
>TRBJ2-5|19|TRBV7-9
CASSFFEGLAGAMQETQYF
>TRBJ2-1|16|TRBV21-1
CASSKRRLAGRDEQSF
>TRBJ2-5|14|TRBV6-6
CASRESGGQETQYF
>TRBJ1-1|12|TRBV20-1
CSAREGSTEAFF
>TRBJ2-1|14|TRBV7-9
CASSLLGTSGEQFF
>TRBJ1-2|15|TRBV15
CATSSHTFLSYGYTF
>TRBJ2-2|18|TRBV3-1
CASSQVRPAGRSGGELFF
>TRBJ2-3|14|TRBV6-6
CASSSGRGTDTQYF
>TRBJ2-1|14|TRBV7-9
CASSLAYGSNEQFF
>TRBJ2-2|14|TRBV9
CASSAHGDGGELFF
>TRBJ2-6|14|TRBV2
CASSIAPGANVLTF
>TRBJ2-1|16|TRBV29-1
CSVRSWNSGTYNEQFF
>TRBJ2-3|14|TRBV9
CASSVSGFTDTQYF
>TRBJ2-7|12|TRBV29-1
CSVPGQGHEQYF
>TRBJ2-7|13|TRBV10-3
CAISESNAPGQYF